Below, 27 T cell receptor beta chains from the same sample are listed, as sequenced in a study of technical replicates of blood from a few donors. This table comes from immunoSEQ multiplex PCR, and its TCRdb copy is limited to in-frame clones, with some not included. The data contain about 44,000 clones, about 96% of them seen just once; the ten biggest clones take up 0.35% to 0.4%. What was sequenced was T cells isolated from PBMCs. These receptors originate from a human donor in good health.

The genes are TRBV5-4 and TRBJ1-4; D is undetermined. There are 12 residues in the CDR3. V lost 1 base to trimming and J lost 7 bases, with 5 bases between them. Per the germline V gene, CDR1 is SGHNT and CDR2 is YYREEE (reference sequence). This chain's CDR3 is CASSLRSEKLFF. CDR3 in DNA: TGTGCCAGCAGCTTGAGGAGTGAAAAACTGTTTTTT. The full variable domain, completed using reference TRBV5-4 and TRBJ1-4, is ETGVTQSPTHLIKTRGQQVTLRCSSQSGHNTVSWYQQALGQGPQFIFQYYREEENGRGNFPPRFSGLQFPNYSSELNVNALELDDSALYLCASSLRSEKLFFGSGTQLSVL.

The chain is built from TRBV11-3 and TRBJ2-7; 8 bases are shared with TRBD1. Germline V lookup: CDR1 SGHNT, CDR2 YENEEA. The CDR3 has 15 amino acids. V shed 3 bases, J shed 2 bases, and the junction held 6 bases outside the gene matches. The CDR3 region has the DNA TGTGCCAGCAGCTTGGACGGGACAGGAGCCTACGAGCAGTACTTC. Protein: CASSLDGTGAYEQYF.

The rearrangement uses TRBV19 and TRBJ2-7, with 7 bases lining up with TRBD1. The CDR3 is made up of 14 amino acids. The germline gives CDR1 LNHDA, CDR2 SQIVND (reference sequence). V lost 3 bases to trimming and J lost 6 bases; unmatched junction nucleotides: 8. CDR3 amino acids: CASSIYPTGSEQYF. CDR3 nucleotides: TGTGCCAGTAGTATTTACCCGACAGGGAGCGAGCAGTACTTC.

The V gene is TRBV10-3, the J gene TRBJ2-7, with D tentatively TRBD2 (7 bases). The CDR3 covers 16 residues. Germline CDR1 ENHRY, CDR2 SYGVKD. V was clipped by 7 bases and J by 3 bases, with 22 bases between them. In DNA form, the CDR3 reads TGTGCCATCAAGTGGGGGGGCGGAAACGCAGACTACGAGCAGTACTTC. Translating it yields CAIKWGGGNADYEQYF.

The chain carries TRBV7-9 and TRBJ2-7; possibly TRBD2 for D (5 bases). Germline lookup yields CDR1 SEHNR and CDR2 FQNEAQ (reference sequence). CDR3 length: 14 amino acids. V was shortened by 0 bases and J by 5 bases, with 11 bases between the two germline ends. CDR3 in DNA: TGTGCCAGCAGCTTAGCCGGATCGGGGAACGAGCAGTACTTC. Translating it yields CASSLAGSGNEQYF. The full variable domain, rest sourced from reference TRBV7-9 and TRBJ2-7, is DTGVSQNPRHKITKRGQNVTFRCDPISEHNRLYWYRQTLGQGPEFLTYFQNEAQLEKSRLLSDRFSAERPKGSFSTLEIQRTEQGDSAMYLCASSLAGSGNEQYFGPGTRLTVT.

DNA of the CDR3: TGTGCCAGTAGTCCAACCAACCGGGACAGGGGGCAATTGAACACTGAAGCTTTCTTT. Residues: CASSPTNRDRGQLNTEAFF. This chain connects TRBV19 to TRBJ1-1; 12 bases fit TRBD1. The germline V gene encodes CDR1 LNHDA and CDR2 SQIVND (reference sequence). V shed 5 bases, J shed 0 bases, and the junction held 13 bases outside the gene matches. CDR3 length equals 19 residues.

The rearrangement joins TRBV27 to TRBJ1-1, with 8 bases fitting TRBD1. The CDR3 has 13 amino acids. The germline CDR1 and CDR2 sequences are MNHEY and SMNVEV (reference sequence). J was trimmed by 5 bases and V by 7 bases; bases with no gene match: 6. This chain's CDR3 is CASKGQGETEAFF. CDR3 nucleotides: TGTGCCAGCAAAGGACAGGGCGAAACTGAAGCTTTCTTT.

This rearrangement joins TRBV9 to TRBJ2-7, with D perhaps matching TRBD2 (6 bases). Between the trimmed V and J ends, which lost 4 bases and 0 bases, there was a span of 11 bases. This CDR3 has 14 residues. Germline-derived CDR1 and CDR2 are SGDLS and YYNGEE. The CDR3 region has the DNA TGTGCCAGCAGCTCCGGGACTTCCTCCTACGAGCAGTACTTC. Protein product: CASSSGTSSYEQYF.

The chain couples TRBV6-1 to TRBJ1-5; D is possibly TRBD1 (6 bases). The CDR3 spans 16 residues. V lost 3 bases and J 0 bases, leaving 12 bases between the germline ends. The germline V gene has CDR1 MNHNS and CDR2 SASEGT. DNA for the CDR3: TGTGCCAGCAGTGACGGGGGGGCTTATAGCAATCAGCCCCAGCATTTT. Translated: CASSDGGAYSNQPQHF.

In this sample, this clone turned up once. The genes are TRBV9 and TRBJ1-2, with D tentatively TRBD1 (6 bases). Germline lookup yields CDR1 SGDLS and CDR2 YYNGEE. The CDR3 totals 14 residues. V was trimmed by 3 bases and J by 2 bases, leaving 11 bases between them. CDR3 nucleotide sequence: TGTGCCAGCAGCGAGGACAGCAACAACTATGGCTACACCTTC. Its translation is CASSEDSNNYGYTF.

The chain joins TRBV19 to TRBJ1-1; D is perhaps TRBD1 (6 bases). The V and J ends lost 4 bases and 2 bases respectively, with 17 bases between them. Germline lookup yields CDR1 LNHDA and CDR2 SQIVND (reference sequence). The CDR3 length is 16 residues. In DNA form, the CDR3 reads TGTGCCAGTAGTACCAAGACAGGATCGATAAACACTGAAGCTTTCTTT. It specifies CASSTKTGSINTEAFF.

This chain joins TRBV27 and TRBJ1-2, with TRBD1 matching over 9 bases. Unmatched junction bases numbered 10, after V lost 6 bases and J lost 8 bases. The germline V gene has CDR1 MNHEY and CDR2 SMNVEV (reference sequence). The CDR3 covers 14 residues. CDR3 residues: CASSLTGGMGGYTF. The CDR3 DNA is TGTGCCAGCAGCCTGACAGGGGGAATGGGAGGCTACACCTTC.

The chain couples TRBV28 to TRBJ1-1; the match to TRBD1 covers 8 bases. The CDR3 has 16 amino acids. Germline CDR1 and CDR2: MDHEN and SYDVKM. V shed 6 bases and J 0 bases; nucleotides not matched to a gene: 9. CDR3 coding DNA: TGTGCCAGCAGCCCTAGGACAGGGAGGATGAACACTGAAGCTTTCTTT. Amino acid sequence: CASSPRTGRMNTEAFF.

The chain is built from TRBV28 and TRBJ2-7; 9 positions agree with TRBD2. This CDR3 contains 13 residues. Germline assignment: CDR1 MDHEN and CDR2 SYDVKM. V shed 6 bases, J shed 5 bases, and the junction held 5 bases outside the gene matches. The CDR3 is CASSLSGSHEQYF. The CDR3 DNA sequence: TGTGCCAGCAGCCTTAGCGGGAGCCACGAGCAGTACTTC.

The chain has TRBV15 and TRBJ1-5, with TRBD1 matching over 8 bases. Germline CDR1 and CDR2: LNHNV and YYDKDF (reference sequence). The trim removed 1 base at V and 5 bases at J, leaving 10 bases unmatched. This CDR3 contains 17 residues. CDR3: CATSRGFGQGGYQPQHF. The CDR3 bases are TGTGCCACCAGCAGAGGATTCGGACAGGGTGGGTATCAGCCCCAGCATTTT.

This clone is judged medium-sized (0.01 to 0.1%). The chain carries TRBV6-5 and TRBJ2-2; possibly TRBD1 for D (6 bases). Germline CDR1 and CDR2: MNHEY and SVGAGI. The ends were cut back, 8 bases at V and 3 bases at J, with 13 bases in the middle. The CDR3 length is 14 residues. CDR3 DNA: TGTGCCAGCGCCAGGGGCGAAGACACCGGGGAGCTGTTTTTT. Residues: CASARGEDTGELFF.

The chain combines TRBV18 with TRBJ2-7; tentative D call: TRBD2 (6 bases). The V gene lost 1 base and the J gene lost 2 bases, with 12 bases spanning the gap. The CDR3 length is 15 residues. Germline CDR1 KGHSH, CDR2 LQKENI. The CDR3: CASSPRGVTTYEQYF. CDR3 nucleotides: TGTGCCAGCTCACCACGGGGGGTTACAACCTACGAGCAGTACTTC.

The chain joins TRBV27 to TRBJ2-5; the D is unclear. Germline V lookup: CDR1 MNHEY, CDR2 SMNVEV (reference sequence). V was cut by 3 bases and J by 4 bases, with 9 bases left in between. CDR3 size: 13 residues. The CDR3 coding sequence is TGTGCCAGCAGTTTTTGGCCTCTAGAGACCCAGTACTTC. This gives the protein CASSFWPLETQYF.

This clone came up once. V is TRBV7-9 and J is TRBJ2-3; 7 positions match TRBD2. Germline V CDR1 and CDR2: SEHNR, FQNEAQ (reference sequence). V dropped 5 bases and J dropped 0; count of bases not matched to a gene: 8. This CDR3 has 16 amino acids. This CDR3 reads CASSLGTIDSTDTQYF. The CDR3 nucleotides are TGTGCCAGCAGCCTCGGGACTATTGATAGCACAGATACGCAGTATTTT.

V is TRBV2 and J is TRBJ2-7; D might be TRBD2 (6 bases). The CDR3 covers 12 residues. The V end was cut by 8 bases, the J end by 3 bases, with 11 bases between. In germline, CDR1 is SNHLY, CDR2 FYNNEI. The CDR3 loop reads CASGGNHYEQYF. The CDR3 DNA follows: TGTGCCAGCGGCGGGAACCACTACGAGCAGTACTTC.

The gene calls are TRBV6-5 and TRBJ1-1, with D unclear. Per germline, CDR1 MNHEY and CDR2 SVGAGI. This CDR3 is built from 14 residues. With 2 bases removed from V and 2 bases from J, the gap between germline ends came to 9 bases. This chain's CDR3 is CASSYAVINTEAFF. CDR3 nucleotide sequence: TGTGCCAGCAGTTACGCGGTTATCAACACTGAAGCTTTCTTT.

CDR3 residues: CASSARQGTNTDTQYF. In DNA form, the CDR3 reads TGTGCCAGCAGTGCGAGACAGGGGACGAACACAGATACGCAGTATTTT. The chain links TRBV2 to TRBJ2-3, with TRBD1 identical over 8 bases. Looked up from germline, CDR1 is SNHLY and CDR2 is FYNNEI. V shed 4 bases, J shed 2 bases, and the junction held 8 bases outside the gene matches. This CDR3 is 16 amino acids long.

The CDR3 coding sequence is TGTGCCAGCAGCTTATCAGATTCTTATGGCTACACCTTC. Amino acids: CASSLSDSYGYTF. The chain couples TRBV7-9 to TRBJ1-2; D ambiguous. Germline V gene sequence: CDR1 SEHNR, CDR2 FQNEAQ (reference sequence). This CDR3 contains 13 residues. Trimming shortened V by 2 bases and J by 5 bases, and 9 bases separated the two germline ends.

CDR3 protein: CASSGGTGGYEQYF. In nucleotides, the CDR3 is TGTGCCAGCAGCGGGGGCACAGGGGGGTACGAGCAGTACTTC. The V gene is TRBV9, the J gene TRBJ2-7; 8 nucleotides match TRBD1. CDR3 length: 14 residues. Per the germline V gene, CDR1 is SGDLS and CDR2 is YYNGEE. V trimming: 3 bases; J trimming: 4 bases; junction bases outside the gene matches: 6. Based on the CDR3 plus reference TRBV9 and TRBJ2-7, the full variable domain is DSGVTQTPKHLITATGQRVTLRCSPRSGDLSVYWYQQSLDQGLQFLIQYYNGEERAKGNILERFSAQQFPDLHSELNLSSLELGDSALYFCASSGGTGGYEQYFGPGTRLTVT.

The rearrangement links TRBV19 to TRBJ1-1; D might be TRBD1 (5 bases). The CDR3 covers 14 residues. Germline CDR1 LNHDA, CDR2 SQIVND (reference sequence). The ends were cut back, 2 bases at V and 3 bases at J, with 10 bases in the middle. CDR3 coding DNA: TGTGCCAGTAGTATACCAGGGTACGACACTGAAGCTTTCTTT. It encodes CASSIPGYDTEAFF.

The chain uses TRBV30 and TRBJ2-1, with TRBD2 identical over 7 bases. CDR1 and CDR2 (germline): GTSNPN, SVGIG (reference sequence). CDR3 length: 16 residues. Trimming took 5 bases from V and 4 from J; bases not matched to a gene: 14. The chain's CDR3 is CAWAEGREMWYNEQFF. Here the CDR3 DNA reads TGTGCCTGGGCCGAGGGGCGGGAGATGTGGTACAATGAGCAGTTCTTC.

This clone was seen once. The chain is built from TRBV9 and TRBJ2-3, with 7 bases lining up with TRBD2. Trimming removed 0 bases from V and 2 bases from J; junction bases left unmatched: 3. This CDR3 spans 15 amino acids. Germline V CDR1 and CDR2: SGDLS, YYNGEE. The CDR3 DNA sequence: TGTGCCAGCAGCGTAGCGGGAGGTTACACAGATACGCAGTATTTT. Amino acid sequence: CASSVAGGYTDTQYF. Supplemented by reference TRBV9 and TRBJ2-3, the full variable domain reads DSGVTQTPKHLITATGQRVTLRCSPRSGDLSVYWYQQSLDQGLQFLIQYYNGEERAKGNILERFSAQQFPDLHSELNLSSLELGDSALYFCASSVAGGYTDTQYFGPGTRLTVL.